This TCR beta chain was identified in a study of cytomegalovirus exposure and HLA in healthy donors. This clone was detected a few times. Its cognate antigen is unknown. Whole-study results and caveats: Listed as cytomegalovirus-associated were 150 or so TCR beta chains. It was reported that TCR beta sequences correctly inferred the HLA-A and HLA-B alleles for most subjects. A later analysis linked a missense variant in DCLRE1C to the trimming of TCR beta V and J genes.

The study ran its PCR with 60 Vbeta and 13 Jbeta primers. TCRdb's copy holds only in-frame clones and misses some; the assay was immunoSEQ multiplex PCR. The table lists roughly 70,000 clones, roughly two thirds of them singletons. J lost 3 bases, V lost 4 bases, and 15 bases had no gene match. The germline V gene encodes CDR1 SGHNT and CDR2 YYREEE (reference sequence). CDR3 size: 17 residues. This rearrangement joins TRBV5-4 to TRBJ2-7, with TRBD2 matching over 8 bases. The source is a male donor in good health and CMV-seropositive. The sequencing input was PBMCs. CDR3 sequence reads: CASSPLAGLGPSYEQYF. The CDR3 DNA reads TGTGCCAGCAGCCCCCTGGCGGGACTAGGGCCCAGCTACGAGCAGTACTTC.